Listed here are 10 T cell receptor beta chains from one sample, sequenced in a study of T cell clonotyping in hematopoietic cell transplantation. The repertoire was sequenced with immunoSEQ multiplex PCR; TCRdb's copy has only in-frame clones and lacks some. Seen here are about 580 clones, roughly 94% observed once, and the top ten hold roughly 8.3%. The sequencing here drew on PBMCs, taken 180 days after allogeneic stem cell transplant. The receptors stem from a male patient in his 50s who had an allogeneic stem cell transplant from a related donor, so the T cells may come from the graft donor. Some clones in this sample may be carry-over from other donors' samples.

The gene calls are TRBV5-1 and TRBJ2-3; 16 positions agree with TRBD2. Germline trimming cut 0 bases from V and 0 bases from J; bases unmatched to any gene: 4. This CDR3 has 19 amino acids. Germline CDR1 reads SGHRS; CDR2 reads YFSETQ. The CDR3 loop reads CASSLAGTSGGASTDTQYF. The CDR3 DNA reads as TGCGCCAGCAGCTTGGCCGGGACTAGCGGGGGGGCTAGCACAGATACGCAGTATTTT. Full variable domain (rest looked up from reference TRBV5-1 and TRBJ2-3): KAGVTQTPRYLIKTRGQQVTLSCSPISGHRSVSWYQQTPGQGLQFLFEYFSETQRNKGNFPGRFSGRQFSNSRSEMNVSTLELGDSALYLCASSLAGTSGGASTDTQYFGPGTRLTVL.

The rearrangement uses TRBV4-2 and TRBJ1-5, with D perhaps matching TRBD1 (6 bases). The CDR3 is made up of 14 amino acids. Germline assignment: CDR1 LGHNA and CDR2 YNFKEQ. Trimming removed 1 base from V and 5 bases from J, with 9 bases in between. CDR3 sequence (DNA): TGTGCCAGCAGCCAAGTGGGGGCCGATCAGCCCCAGCATTTT. This sequence encodes CASSQVGADQPQHF.

The rearrangement links TRBV28 to TRBJ2-7; D not certain. Germline loops: CDR1 MDHEN, CDR2 SYDVKM. The CDR3 loop spans 16 amino acids. Trimming pared 5 bases from V and 0 bases from J, leaving 17 bases between. The CDR3 DNA reads TGTGCCAGCAGTGTACCACGGATAACCTCCTCCTACGAGCAGTACTTC. Translation: CASSVPRITSSYEQYF. The whole variable domain, filled in from reference TRBV28 and TRBJ2-7, reads DVKVTQSSRYLVKRTGEKVFLECVQDMDHENMFWYRQDPGLGLRLIYFSYDVKMKEKGDIPEGYSVSREKKERFSLILESASTNQTSMYLCASSVPRITSSYEQYFGPGTRLTVT.

The J gene is TRBJ1-2, the V gene TRBV2, with a possible D match to TRBD1 (6 bases). Looked up from germline, CDR1 is SNHLY and CDR2 is FYNNEI. V was trimmed by 5 bases and J by 7 bases, leaving 17 bases between them. The CDR3 extends over 14 amino acids. CDR3 protein: CASSYDRRRGGYTF. The CDR3 nucleotides are TGTGCCAGCAGTTATGACAGGAGAAGAGGTGGCTACACCTTC.

The chain is built from TRBV27 and TRBJ1-1; TRBD1 is a possible D gene (5 bases). The germline gives CDR1 MNHEY, CDR2 SMNVEV (reference sequence). Trimming pared 3 bases from V and 3 bases from J, leaving 11 bases between. The CDR3 runs to 14 residues. CDR3 amino acids: CASSFRAGHTEAFF. The CDR3 bases are TGTGCCAGCAGTTTTCGGGCGGGGCACACTGAAGCTTTCTTT.

The V gene is TRBV18, the J gene TRBJ1-1; D is ambiguous. Germline V gene data show CDR1 as KGHSH and CDR2 as LQKENI. V gave up 2 bases and J gave up 2 bases, with 9 bases separating them. The CDR3 has 14 residues. CDR3 protein: CASSPTRRNTEAFF. CDR3 DNA sequence: TGTGCCAGCTCACCAACAAGAAGAAACACTGAAGCTTTCTTT.

This chain links TRBV18 with TRBJ2-7, with 10 positions matching TRBD2. This CDR3 has 19 amino acids. Germline loops: CDR1 KGHSH, CDR2 LQKENI. The V segment lost 2 bases and the J segment 0 bases; nucleotides outside the gene matches: 13. The CDR3 coding sequence is TGTGCCAGCTCACCAATTACGGCTAGCGGGAGCTTAACCTCCTACGAGCAGTACTTC. Its protein is CASSPITASGSLTSYEQYF.

This chain links TRBV7-8 with TRBJ2-7, with no clear D. The CDR3 spans 12 residues. V was clipped by 0 bases and J by 3 bases, with 3 bases between them. Germline V gene data show CDR1 as SGHVS and CDR2 as FQNEAQ. Here the CDR3 DNA reads TGTGCCAGCAGCTTAGCCGTCTACGAGCAGTACTTC. Translation gives CASSLAVYEQYF.

This clone was detected once. The chain employs TRBV6-1 and TRBJ2-7; 7 nucleotides align to TRBD2. The V segment lost 6 bases and the J segment 4 bases; nucleotides outside the gene matches: 12. This CDR3 spans 15 amino acids. Germline CDR1 is MNHNS and CDR2 is SASEGT. The CDR3 region is CASRLYSVGGYEQYF. The DNA for the CDR3 is TGTGCCAGCAGGCTATATTCCGTGGGAGGGTACGAGCAGTACTTC.

The V and J genes are TRBV2 and TRBJ1-2, with D hard to call. The V end was cut by 1 base, the J end by 4 bases, with 4 bases between. The CDR3 spans 12 residues. Per the germline V gene, CDR1 is SNHLY and CDR2 is FYNNEI. The CDR3 DNA reads TGTGCCAGCAGTGAAGGGAGCTATGGCTACACCTTC. This codes for CASSEGSYGYTF.